A selection of T cell receptor beta chains follows, all from one sample in a study of blood T cell repertoires in COVID-19. Produced via immunoSEQ multiplex PCR; TCRdb's table is partial and in-frame only. In the table there are tens of thousands of clones, around 91% of which are singletons. The sample taken for sequencing was peripheral blood. The source is a man in his fifties with COVID-19, enrolled during active disease. Each CDR3 is given with its conserved first and last residue. Fields, in order: clone size, V gene, D gene, J gene, CDR3 protein, CDR3 DNA. D genes are given only for firm matches. Only some rows state a clone size, as once, few, many or a class for expanded clones.

>once|TRBV5-1|TRBD2|TRBJ2-7
CASSLGLADFYEQYF
TGCGCCAGCAGTTTAGGGCTAGCGGACTTCTACGAGCAGTACTTC
>once|TRBV20-1|TRBD1|TRBJ1-1
CSASRQGVNTEAFF
TGCAGTGCTAGTCGGCAGGGGGTGAACACTGAAGCTTTCTTT
>NA|TRBV18|TRBD1|TRBJ1-6
CASSPQGQGNSPLHF
TGTGCCAGCTCACCACAGGGACAGGGTAATTCACCCCTCCACTTT
>NA|TRBV30|NA|TRBJ1-1
CAWSGTGLLNTEAFF
TGTGCCTGGAGTGGCACGGGTTTACTGAACACTGAAGCTTTCTTT
>NA|TRBV5-5|NA|TRBJ1-1
CASSVTVLNTEAFF
TGTGCCAGCAGCGTGACAGTCCTGAACACTGAAGCTTTCTTT
>NA|TRBV25-1|NA|TRBJ2-7
CATRAGYEQYF
TGTGCCACCAGGGCGGGCTACGAGCAGTACTTC
>once|TRBV30|TRBD1|TRBJ2-7
CAWSGPGTGAYEQYF
TGTGCCTGGAGTGGTCCCGGGACAGGGGCCTACGAGCAGTACTTC
>NA|TRBV30|TRBD2|TRBJ2-7
CAWTTSGSYEQYF
TGTGCCTGGACGACTAGCGGGAGCTACGAGCAGTACTTC
>once|TRBV28|TRBD2|TRBJ2-1
CASSFMRESLSFF
TGTGCCAGCAGTTTTATGCGGGAGAGTTTGAGCTTCTTC
>NA|TRBV4-1|TRBD1|TRBJ1-1
CASSVGDSNTEAFF
TGCGCCAGCAGCGTGGGGGACAGTAACACTGAAGCTTTCTTT
>NA|TRBV27|TRBD2|TRBJ2-1
CASSLESSGSGNEQFF
TGTGCCAGCAGTTTAGAGTCTAGCGGGAGTGGTAATGAGCAGTTCTTC
>NA|TRBV18|NA|TRBJ2-5
CASSPVAAQETQYF
TGTGCCAGCTCACCAGTAGCGGCCCAAGAGACCCAGTACTTC
>NA|TRBV7-6|NA|TRBJ2-4
CASSPGRTIGNIQYF
TGTGCCAGCAGCCCAGGTCGGACAATAGGAAACATTCAGTACTTC
>NA|TRBV28|NA|TRBJ2-4
CASSQPDLRQGIQYF
TGTGCCAGCAGCCAACCGGACCTTCGCCAGGGCATTCAGTACTTC
>NA|TRBV28|TRBD1|TRBJ1-2
CASRRPGQGHDTF
TGTGCCAGCAGGAGACCGGGACAGGGGCATGACACCTTC
>NA|TRBV9|TRBD1|TRBJ2-2
CASSPSIRDRGRPGELFF
TGTGCCAGCAGCCCTTCAATCCGGGACAGGGGGCGCCCCGGGGAGCTGTTTTTT
>NA|TRBV7-2|TRBD2|TRBJ2-3
CASSFGGGGTDTQYF
TGTGCCAGCAGCTTTGGCGGGGGGGGCACAGATACGCAGTATTTT
>NA|TRBV27|TRBD2|TRBJ2-1
CASSLFPFAGLAGDLYNEQFF
TGTGCCAGCAGTTTATTTCCTTTTGCCGGTCTAGCGGGCGACCTCTACAATGAGCAGTTCTTC
>NA|TRBV15|NA|TRBJ1-2
CATSRLVEDGYTF
TGTGCCACCAGCAGACTAGTGGAGGATGGCTACACCTTC
>NA|TRBV7-2|TRBD2|TRBJ2-5
CASSTLAGGAYQETQYF
TGTGCCAGCAGTACGTTAGCGGGAGGGGCGTACCAAGAGACCCAGTACTTC
>NA|TRBV6-6|NA|TRBJ2-2
CASSFGLENTGELFF
TGTGCCAGCAGTTTTGGTCTAGAGAACACCGGGGAGCTGTTTTTT
>NA|TRBV19|TRBD1|TRBJ1-2
CASSNPGAGTGFNYGYTF
TGTGCCAGTAGTAATCCCGGCGCCGGGACAGGATTTAACTATGGCTACACCTTC
>NA|TRBV29-1|NA|TRBJ2-3
CSVHRGTDTQYF
TGCAGCGTTCACAGAGGCACAGATACGCAGTATTTT
>NA|TRBV6-4|TRBD1|TRBJ2-7
CASSPTGTGYEQYF
TGTGCCAGCAGCCCAACCGGGACAGGCTACGAGCAGTACTTC
>NA|TRBV5-1|TRBD1|TRBJ2-3
CASSKTGSRTDTQYF
TGCGCCAGCAGCAAGACAGGGTCGAGGACAGATACGCAGTATTTT
>NA|TRBV6-5|TRBD2|TRBJ2-3
CASRYSGTGADTQYF
TGTGCCAGCAGGTATAGCGGGACTGGGGCAGATACGCAGTATTTT
>NA|TRBV2|TRBD1|TRBJ1-3
CASSEIGGGRNTIYF
TGTGCCAGCAGTGAAATAGGGGGCGGGCGAAACACCATATATTTT